This T cell receptor (beta chain) was identified during a study of early T cells in non-severe SARS-CoV-2 infection. About the study: Unsorted whole-blood RNA was sequenced in bulk, leaving chains unpaired.

About this clonotype itself: What it binds is unknown.

V lost 6 bases, J lost 7 bases, and 19 bases lay in between. The CDR3 is 14 residues long. Germline assignment: CDR1 SQVTM and CDR2 ANQGSEA. Attached unique molecular identifiers marked individual cDNA molecules. TCRdb analysed the 5' RACE reads with MiXCR anew, one entry per CDR3 protein. The sample yields tens of thousands of distinct CDR3 sequences, under 15% seen once. Study-wide results and limits: Matching against VDJdb likely underestimated virus-specific expansions, favoring anti-spike CD8.

The chain joins TRBV29-1 to TRBJ2-1; maybe TRBD2 (5 bases). The TCR sequence derives from an adult who was a healthcare worker with PCR-confirmed SARS-CoV-2 infection or an uninfected control (not recorded which). The sequencing here drew on whole blood, taken at baseline. CDR3 DNA sequence: TGCAGCGTGGCCCCCCCCAGTCTAGCTAATGAGCAGTTCTTC. Residues: CSVAPPSLANEQFF.